The next 2 T cell receptor beta chains were all read from a single sample in a study of cytomegalovirus exposure and HLA in healthy donors. The PCR ran on 60 Vbeta and 13 Jbeta primers. Assay used: immunoSEQ multiplex PCR; TCRdb lists only in-frame clones, some missing. Its table lists fewer than 85,000 clones. Sequencing was carried out using PBMCs. These receptors were taken from a woman between 40 and 55 years old in good health and CMV-seropositive.

The chain has TRBV6-6 and TRBJ1-2; 7 bases fit TRBD1. V was pared by 5 bases and J by 6 bases, with 0 bases of the junction left unmatched. This CDR3 spans 11 amino acids. Germline V gene sequence: CDR1 MNHNY, CDR2 SVGAGI (reference sequence). The CDR3 sequence is CASSQGDGYTF. CDR3 in DNA: TGTGCCAGCAGTCAGGGGGATGGCTACACCTTC.

This sequence joins TRBV4-1 and TRBJ2-4; the D gene is possibly TRBD1 (6 bases). The CDR3 totals 17 residues. Germline V CDR1 and CDR2: MGHRA, YSYEKL. The germline V and J ends were trimmed by 0 bases and 0 bases, with 12 bases remaining between them. CDR3 amino acids: CASSQDRRGLAKNIQYF. The CDR3 DNA follows: TGCGCCAGCAGCCAAGACCGCAGGGGATTAGCCAAAAACATTCAGTACTTC.